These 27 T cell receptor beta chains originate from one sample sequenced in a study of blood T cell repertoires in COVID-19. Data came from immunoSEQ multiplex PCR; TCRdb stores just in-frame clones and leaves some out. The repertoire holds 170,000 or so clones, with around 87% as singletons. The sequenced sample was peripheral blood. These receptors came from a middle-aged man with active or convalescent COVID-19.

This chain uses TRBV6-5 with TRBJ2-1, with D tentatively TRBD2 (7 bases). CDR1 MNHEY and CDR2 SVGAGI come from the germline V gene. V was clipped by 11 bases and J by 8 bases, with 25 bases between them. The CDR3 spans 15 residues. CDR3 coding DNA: TGTGCCCGCTGGTGGGGGCGGGGGCCGGATTATGAGCAGTTCTTC. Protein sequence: CARWWGRGPDYEQFF.

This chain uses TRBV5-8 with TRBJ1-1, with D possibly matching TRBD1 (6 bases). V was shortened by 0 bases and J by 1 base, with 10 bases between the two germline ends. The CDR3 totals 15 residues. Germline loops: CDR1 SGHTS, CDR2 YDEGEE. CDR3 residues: CASSLGGTSNTEAFF. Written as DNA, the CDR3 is TGTGCCAGCAGCTTGGGAGGGACATCGAACACTGAAGCTTTCTTT.

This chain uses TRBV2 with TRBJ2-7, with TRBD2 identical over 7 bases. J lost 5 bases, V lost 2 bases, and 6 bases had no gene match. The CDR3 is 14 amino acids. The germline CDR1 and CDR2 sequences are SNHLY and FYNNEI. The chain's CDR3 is CASSESPGRDEQYF. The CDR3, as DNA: TGTGCCAGCAGTGAAAGTCCAGGGAGGGACGAGCAGTACTTC.

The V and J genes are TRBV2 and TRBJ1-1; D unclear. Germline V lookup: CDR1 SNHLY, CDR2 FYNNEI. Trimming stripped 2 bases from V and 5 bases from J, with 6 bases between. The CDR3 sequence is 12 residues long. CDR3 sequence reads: CASSERRTEAFF. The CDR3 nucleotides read TGTGCCAGCAGTGAACGTCGGACTGAAGCTTTCTTT.

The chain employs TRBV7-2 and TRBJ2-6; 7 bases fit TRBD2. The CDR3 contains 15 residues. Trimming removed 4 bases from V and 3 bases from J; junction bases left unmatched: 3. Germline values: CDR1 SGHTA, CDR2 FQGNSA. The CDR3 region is CASSSREGGANVLTF. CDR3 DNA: TGTGCCAGCAGCTCCAGGGAGGGTGGGGCCAACGTCCTGACTTTC.

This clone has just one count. The CDR3: CASSRDRRDTQYF. The DNA of the CDR3 is TGTGCCAGCAGCCGGGACAGACGGGATACGCAGTATTTT. The gene calls are TRBV5-4 and TRBJ2-3; 7 bases fit TRBD1. Per the germline V gene, CDR1 is SGHNT and CDR2 is YYREEE (reference sequence). The CDR3 totals 13 residues. Unmatched junction bases numbered 5, after V lost 4 bases and J lost 6 bases. Using reference TRBV5-4 and TRBJ2-3 for the parts outside the CDR3, the full variable domain is ETGVTQSPTHLIKTRGQQVTLRCSSQSGHNTVSWYQQALGQGPQFIFQYYREEENGRGNFPPRFSGLQFPNYSSELNVNALELDDSALYLCASSRDRRDTQYFGPGTRLTVL.

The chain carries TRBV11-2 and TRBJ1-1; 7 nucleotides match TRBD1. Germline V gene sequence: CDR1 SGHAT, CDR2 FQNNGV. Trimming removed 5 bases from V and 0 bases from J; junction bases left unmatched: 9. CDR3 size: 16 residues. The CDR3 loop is CASSRLRTGLNTEAFF. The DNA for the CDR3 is TGTGCCAGCAGCCGATTACGGACAGGTCTGAACACTGAAGCTTTCTTT. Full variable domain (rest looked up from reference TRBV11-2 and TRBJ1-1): EAGVAQSPRYKIIEKRQSVAFWCNPISGHATLYWYQQILGQGPKLLIQFQNNGVVDDSQLPKDRFSAERLKGVDSTLKIQPAKLEDSAVYLCASSRLRTGLNTEAFFGQGTRLTVV.

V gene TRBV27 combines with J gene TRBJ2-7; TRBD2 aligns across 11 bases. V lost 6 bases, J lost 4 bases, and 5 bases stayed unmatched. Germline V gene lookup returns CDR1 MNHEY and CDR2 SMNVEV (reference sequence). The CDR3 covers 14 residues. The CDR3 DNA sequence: TGTGCCAGCAGACCCGGACTAGCGGGTTACGAGCAGTACTTC. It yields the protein CASRPGLAGYEQYF.

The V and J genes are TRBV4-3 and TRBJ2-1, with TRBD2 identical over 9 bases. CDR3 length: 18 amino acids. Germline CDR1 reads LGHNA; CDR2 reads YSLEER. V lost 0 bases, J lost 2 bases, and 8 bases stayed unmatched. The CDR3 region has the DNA TGCGCCAGCAGCCAAGAGTGGGCGGGGGGGCCCCCCTACAATGAGCAGTTCTTC. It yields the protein CASSQEWAGGPPYNEQFF.

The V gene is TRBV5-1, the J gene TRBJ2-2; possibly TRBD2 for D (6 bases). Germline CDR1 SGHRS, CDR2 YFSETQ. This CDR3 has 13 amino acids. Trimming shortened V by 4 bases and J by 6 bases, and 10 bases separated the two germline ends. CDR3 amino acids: CASSATGAGELFF. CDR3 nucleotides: TGCGCCAGCAGCGCAACGGGGGCCGGGGAGCTGTTTTTT.

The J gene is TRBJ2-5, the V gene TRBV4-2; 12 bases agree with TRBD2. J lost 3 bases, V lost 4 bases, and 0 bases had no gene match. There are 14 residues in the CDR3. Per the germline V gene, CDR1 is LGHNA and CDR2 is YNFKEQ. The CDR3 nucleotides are TGTGCCAGCAGCCCTAGCGGGAGGGAAGAGACCCAGTACTTC. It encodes CASSPSGREETQYF.

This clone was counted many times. The CDR3 here is CASSLRGSEAFF. CDR3 DNA sequence: TGTGCCAGCTCCCTACGAGGGTCTGAAGCTTTCTTT. The chain recombines TRBV18 with TRBJ1-1; D is unclear. Germline-derived CDR1 and CDR2 are KGHSH and LQKENI. Trimming stripped 6 bases from V and 6 bases from J, with 11 bases between. The CDR3 extends over 12 amino acids.

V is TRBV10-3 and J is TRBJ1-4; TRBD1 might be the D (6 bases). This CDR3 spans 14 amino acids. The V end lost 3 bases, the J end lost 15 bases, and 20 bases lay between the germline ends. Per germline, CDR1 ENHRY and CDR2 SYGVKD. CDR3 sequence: CAISDRGSSGMVFF. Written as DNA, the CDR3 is TGTGCCATCAGTGACAGGGGTTCGTCGGGGATGGTGTTTTTT.

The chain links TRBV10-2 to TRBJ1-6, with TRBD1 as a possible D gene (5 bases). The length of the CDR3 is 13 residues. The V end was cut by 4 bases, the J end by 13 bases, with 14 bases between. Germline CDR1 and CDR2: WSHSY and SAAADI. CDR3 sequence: CASSGGRGLPLHF. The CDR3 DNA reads TGCGCCAGCAGTGGGGGACGGGGACTCCCCCTCCACTTT.

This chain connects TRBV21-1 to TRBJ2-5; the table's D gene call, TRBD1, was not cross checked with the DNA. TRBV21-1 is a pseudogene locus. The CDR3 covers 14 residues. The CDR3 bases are TGTGCCAGCAGCTCTCGACAGGGGCAAGAGACCCAGTACTTC. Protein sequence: CASSSRQGQETQYF.

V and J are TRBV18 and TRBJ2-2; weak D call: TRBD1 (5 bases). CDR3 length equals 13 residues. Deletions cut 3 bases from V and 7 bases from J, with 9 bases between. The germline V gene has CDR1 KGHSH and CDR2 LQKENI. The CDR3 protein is CASSPPGHGELFF. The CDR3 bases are TGTGCCAGCTCACCTCCAGGACACGGGGAGCTGTTTTTT.

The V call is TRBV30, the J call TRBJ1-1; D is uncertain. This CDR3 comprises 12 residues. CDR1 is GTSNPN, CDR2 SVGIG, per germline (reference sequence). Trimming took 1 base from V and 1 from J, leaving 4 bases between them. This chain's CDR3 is CAWSAGNTEAFF. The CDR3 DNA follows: TGTGCCTGGAGTGCAGGGAACACTGAAGCTTTCTTT.

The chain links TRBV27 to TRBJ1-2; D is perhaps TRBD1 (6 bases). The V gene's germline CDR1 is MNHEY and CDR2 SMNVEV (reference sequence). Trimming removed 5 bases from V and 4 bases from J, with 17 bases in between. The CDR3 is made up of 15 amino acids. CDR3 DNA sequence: TGTGCCAGCAGTCCCCGCTCAACAGGGCCCTATGGCTACACCTTC. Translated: CASSPRSTGPYGYTF.

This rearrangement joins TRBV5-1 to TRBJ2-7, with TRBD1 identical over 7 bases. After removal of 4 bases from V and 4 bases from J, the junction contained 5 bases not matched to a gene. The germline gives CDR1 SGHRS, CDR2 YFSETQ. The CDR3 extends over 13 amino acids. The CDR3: CASSTGQEYEQYF. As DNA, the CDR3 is TGCGCCAGCAGCACCGGACAGGAATACGAGCAGTACTTC.

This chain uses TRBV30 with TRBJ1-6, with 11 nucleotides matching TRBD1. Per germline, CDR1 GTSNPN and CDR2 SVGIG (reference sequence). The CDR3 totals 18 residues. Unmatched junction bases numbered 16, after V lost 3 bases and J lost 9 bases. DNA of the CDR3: TGTGCCTGGAGCGCGGCCTACGGGGTGGGGACAGGGGGTTCACCCCTCCACTTT. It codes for CAWSAAYGVGTGGSPLHF.

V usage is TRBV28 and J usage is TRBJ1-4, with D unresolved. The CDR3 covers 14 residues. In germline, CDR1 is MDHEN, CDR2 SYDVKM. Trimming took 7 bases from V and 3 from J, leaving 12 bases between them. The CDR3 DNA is TGTGCCAGCAATATTTATCGGTCTAATGAAAAACTGTTTTTT. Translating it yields CASNIYRSNEKLFF.

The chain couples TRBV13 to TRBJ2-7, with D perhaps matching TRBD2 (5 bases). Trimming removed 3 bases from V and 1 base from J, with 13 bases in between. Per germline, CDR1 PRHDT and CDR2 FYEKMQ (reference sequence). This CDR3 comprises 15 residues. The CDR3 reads CASSFQTRGSYEQYF. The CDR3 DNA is TGTGCCAGCAGCTTCCAAACCAGAGGGTCCTACGAGCAGTACTTC.

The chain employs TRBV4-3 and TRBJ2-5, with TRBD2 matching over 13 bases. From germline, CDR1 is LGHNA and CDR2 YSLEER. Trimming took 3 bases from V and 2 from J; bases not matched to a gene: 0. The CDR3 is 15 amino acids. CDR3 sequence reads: CASSQGLAGQETQYF. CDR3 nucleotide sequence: TGCGCCAGCAGCCAGGGACTAGCGGGGCAAGAGACCCAGTACTTC.

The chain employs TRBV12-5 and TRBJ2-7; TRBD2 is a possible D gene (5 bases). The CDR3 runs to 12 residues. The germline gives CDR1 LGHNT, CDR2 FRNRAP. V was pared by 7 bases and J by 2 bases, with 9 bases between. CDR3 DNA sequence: TGTGCTAGTGTATGGGAGACCTACGAGCAGTACTTC. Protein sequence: CASVWETYEQYF.

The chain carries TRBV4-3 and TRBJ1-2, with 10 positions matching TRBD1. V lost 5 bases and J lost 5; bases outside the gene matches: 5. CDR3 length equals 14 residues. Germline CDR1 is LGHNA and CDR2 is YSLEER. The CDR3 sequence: CASSVGTGVYGYTF. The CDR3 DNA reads TGCGCCAGCAGCGTCGGGACAGGGGTATATGGCTACACCTTC.

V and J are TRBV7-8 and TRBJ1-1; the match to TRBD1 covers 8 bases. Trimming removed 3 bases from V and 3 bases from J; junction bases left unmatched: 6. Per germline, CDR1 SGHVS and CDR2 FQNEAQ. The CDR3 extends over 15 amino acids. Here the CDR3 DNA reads TGTGCCAGCAGCTTGGACAGGGTTAGGGACACTGAAGCTTTCTTT. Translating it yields CASSLDRVRDTEAFF. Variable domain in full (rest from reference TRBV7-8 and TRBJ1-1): GAGVSQSPRYKVAKRGQDVALRCDPISGHVSLFWYQQALGQGPEFLTYFQNEAQLDKSGLPSDRFFAERPEGSVSTLKIQRTQQEDSAVYLCASSLDRVRDTEAFFGQGTRLTVV.

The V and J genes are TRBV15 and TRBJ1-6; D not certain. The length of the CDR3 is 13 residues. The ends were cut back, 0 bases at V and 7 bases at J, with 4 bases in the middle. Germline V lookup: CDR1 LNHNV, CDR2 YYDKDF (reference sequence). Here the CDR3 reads CATSRDQNSPLHF. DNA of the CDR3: TGTGCCACCAGCAGAGACCAAAATTCACCCCTCCACTTT.